This T cell receptor beta chain was sequenced during a study of shared clonotypes between healthy human individuals. Study overall: Per-donor plates numbered three CD4 naive, three CD4 memory, two CD8 naive and one CD8 memory.

The CDR3 runs to 19 residues. CD45RO negativity and positive selection for CCR7 defined naive CD8 cells, a population that excluded terminally differentiated effector memory CD45RA+ cells. Authors' processing steps: Filtering of immunoSEQ junctional sequences could not match full-length read filtering. Method: immunoSEQ multiplex PCR; TCRdb's copy keeps in-frame clones and lacks some. V and J calls plus clone size are reproduced from that table; the DNA served to infer D and trimming. Here the sample spans more than 500,000 clones, about 95% being singletons. The source material was naive CD8+ T cells sorted from blood. The J gene is TRBJ2-2, the V gene TRBV12-2; the table's TRBD1 call for D was not verified on the DNA. TRBV12-2 is a pseudogene segment. The TCR sequence derives from a woman aged 25 to 45 in good health. This chain's CDR3 is CASRIPRDRDLANTGELFF. DNA for the CDR3: TGTGCAAGTCGCATCCCCCGGGACAGGGACCTGGCGAACACCGGGGAGCTGTTTTTT.